A single sample is the source of the 24 T cell receptor beta chains below, sequenced in a study of regulatory T cells in long-lasting Graves disease. iRepertoire HTBI primers and Arm-PCR of CDR3 regions built TCR beta libraries. TCRdb fed the multiplex PCR reads into MiXCR, producing one record per CDR3 protein. The data contain fewer than 400,000 distinct CDR3 sequences, 15% to 20% of them singletons. Described time point: newly diagnosed GD, antithyroid drugs for less than 3 months. RNA from PBMCs was the source of the TCR library. The sample here was peripheral blood mononuclear cells (PBMCs), taken at new diagnosis, from a patient treated with antithyroid drugs. The receptor set was obtained from a female donor with Graves disease.

This chain connects TRBV2 to TRBJ1-1, with D maybe TRBD1 (6 bases). The V end lost 3 bases, the J end lost 6 bases, and 14 bases lay between the germline ends. Germline V gene data show CDR1 as SNHLY and CDR2 as FYNNEI. The CDR3 sequence is 14 residues long. The CDR3 nucleotides read TGTGCCAGCAGTGAGGTACAGGAGGGGGCTGAAGCTTTCTTT. Translation: CASSEVQEGAEAFF.

This chain connects TRBV29-1 to TRBJ2-4, with 9 bases that match TRBD1. Germline V gene lookup returns CDR1 SQVTM and CDR2 ANQGSEA. CDR3 size: 14 residues. The V gene end was trimmed by 6 bases and the J gene end by 1 base; junction bases not matched to a gene: 4. The CDR3 region is CSVRTGAAKNIQYF. CDR3 in DNA: TGCAGCGTAAGGACAGGGGCTGCCAAAAACATTCAGTACTTC. The variable domain in full, completed from reference TRBV29-1 and TRBJ2-4, reads SAVISQKPSRDICQRGTSLTIQCQVDSQVTMMFWYRQQPGQSLTLIATANQGSEATYESGFVIDKFPISRPNLTFSTLTVSNMSPEDSSIYLCSVRTGAAKNIQYFGAGTRLSVL.

This clonotype was observed many times. V usage is TRBV27 and J usage is TRBJ2-3; TRBD2 matches 11 bases. J gave up 5 bases and V 6 bases, and 4 bases lay outside the gene matches. The V gene's germline CDR1 is MNHEY and CDR2 SMNVEV (reference sequence). This CDR3 is 14 amino acids long. In DNA, the CDR3 is TGTGCCAGCAGCCTCGGACTAGCGGGAGATACGCAGTATTTT. It is translated as CASSLGLAGDTQYF.

This clonotype was seen many times. The V call is TRBV7-2, the J call TRBJ2-3, with D perhaps TRBD1 (7 bases). Germline V lookup: CDR1 SGHTA, CDR2 FQGNSA. The CDR3 length is 15 residues. Trimming removed 5 bases from V and 5 bases from J, with 17 bases in between. CDR3 residues: CASSAQTGRGDTQYF. In DNA, the CDR3 is TGTGCCAGCAGCGCACAGACAGGGCGGGGAGATACGCAGTATTTT.

This chain links TRBV6-5 with TRBJ2-5; D may be TRBD2 (6 bases). TRBJ2-1 matches the DNA end more closely, so the J call is doubtful. The CDR3 covers 15 residues. Germline CDR1 MNHEY, CDR2 SVGAGI. CDR3 sequence: CASSSRERPSDEQFF. CDR3 coding DNA: TGTGCCAGCAGTTCCCGGGAGAGACCCTCCGATGAGCAGTTCTTC.

In this sample, this clonotype turned up many times. This rearrangement joins TRBV20-1 to TRBJ2-3, with D perhaps matching TRBD1 (6 bases). Per the germline V gene, CDR1 is DFQATT and CDR2 is SNEGSKA (reference sequence). There are 17 residues in the CDR3. V was clipped by 0 bases and J by 0 bases, with 16 bases between them. For the CDR3, the DNA is TGCAGTGCTAGAGATCTCCGGCGGCAGGGGAGCACAGATACGCAGTATTTT. Amino acids: CSARDLRRQGSTDTQYF.

A remark on this clonotype: A read error may account for a junction end that differs from germline. The gene calls are TRBV18 and TRBJ2-1; either TRBD1 or TRBD2 may supply D (6 bases each). Germline lookup yields CDR1 KGHSH and CDR2 LQKENI. The CDR3 runs 11 residues. In nucleotides, the CDR3 is TGTGCCAGCTCAAGGGGGGTTGAGCAGCTCTTC. The encoded protein is CASSRGVEQLF.

This chain joins TRBV5-1 and TRBJ1-2; D is unresolved. V dropped 0 bases and J dropped 4 bases, with 13 bases sitting between them. CDR1 and CDR2 from the germline V gene are SGHRS and YFSETQ. The CDR3 extends over 15 amino acids. DNA of the CDR3: TGCGCCAGCAGCTTGGCCCCTAACAGTATCTATGGCTACACCTTC. Residues: CASSLAPNSIYGYTF.

This clonotype was detected once. The rearrangement uses TRBV7-2 and TRBJ2-7; weak D call: TRBD2 (6 bases). The CDR3 is 17 residues long. The V end lost 5 bases, the J end lost 4 bases, and 24 bases lay between the germline ends. Germline V gene data show CDR1 as SGHTA and CDR2 as FQGNSA. The CDR3 region is CASSVTVGGTGMYEQYF. The CDR3 nucleotides read TGTGCCAGCAGCGTAACGGTCGGAGGGACTGGGATGTACGAGCAGTACTTC.

The V gene is TRBV18, the J gene TRBJ2-2; D is unclear. The CDR3 has 14 amino acids. V lost 4 bases and J lost 6, with 12 bases in between. Germline V gene sequence: CDR1 KGHSH, CDR2 LQKENI. Here the CDR3 DNA reads TGTGCCAGCTCACAGAAAGAAAGTGCCGGGGAGCTGTTTTTT. It yields the protein CASSQKESAGELFF.

This clonotype was detected many times. The chain joins TRBV18 to TRBJ2-6, with no clear D. The CDR3 covers 16 residues. Per germline, CDR1 KGHSH and CDR2 LQKENI. V was clipped by 3 bases and J by 0 bases, with 9 bases between them. The CDR3, as DNA: TGTGCCAGCTCACCGAATATGCACTCTGGGGCCAACGTCCTGACTTTC. Translating it yields CASSPNMHSGANVLTF.

The rearrangement uses TRBV28 and TRBJ1-6; no firm D call. Germline V gene lookup returns CDR1 MDHEN and CDR2 SYDVKM. The CDR3 contains 11 residues. V lost 5 bases and J 10 bases, leaving 6 bases between the germline ends. The CDR3 nucleotides read TGTGCCAGCAGTGAAAGGTCACCCCTCCACTTT. This codes for CASSERSPLHF.

The CDR3: CASSSDMYQTNYGYTF. CDR3 DNA: TGTGCCAGCAGCTCTGATATGTACCAGACTAACTATGGCTACACCTTC. The V and J genes are TRBV6-1 and TRBJ1-2, with D uncertain. CDR3 size: 16 residues. The V end was cut by 6 bases, the J end by 0 bases, with 17 bases between. Germline values: CDR1 MNHNS, CDR2 SASEGT.

The chain is built from TRBV20-1 and TRBJ2-2; D might be TRBD1 (5 bases). Germline loops: CDR1 DFQATT, CDR2 SNEGSKA (reference sequence). V was cut by 0 bases and J by 2 bases, with 19 bases left in between. The CDR3 length is 18 residues. As DNA, the CDR3 is TGCAGTGCTAGAGATGTAGGGGTCTTCCACAAAAACACCGGGGAGCTGTTTTTT. Translating it yields CSARDVGVFHKNTGELFF.

This clonotype was seen ten or more times. The CDR3 protein is CASSGTGPNEQFF. The DNA of the CDR3 is TGTGCCAGCAGCGGGACAGGCCCTAATGAGCAGTTCTTC. The chain couples TRBV7-2 to TRBJ2-1; 8 bases fit TRBD1. Germline-derived CDR1 and CDR2 are SGHTA and FQGNSA. V gave up 5 bases and J gave up 7 bases; unmatched junction bases: 4. The CDR3 has 13 residues.

This clonotype was seen at least ten times. V is TRBV19 and J is TRBJ2-7, with 14 positions matching TRBD2. CDR1 is LNHDA, CDR2 SQIVND, per germline (reference sequence). Trimming removed 9 bases from V and 4 bases from J; junction bases left unmatched: 8. The CDR3 is 15 amino acids. The CDR3 nucleotides read TGTGCCAGCAGTCCGGGACTAGCGGGAGTGTACGAGCAGTACTTC. Protein sequence: CASSPGLAGVYEQYF.

This clonotype was counted many times. This chain links TRBV4-1 with TRBJ1-2; the match to TRBD1 covers 8 bases. The ends lost 0 bases at V and 7 bases at J; junction bases unmatched: 10. Germline V CDR1 and CDR2: MGHRA, YSYEKL. The CDR3 extends over 16 amino acids. The CDR3 here is CASSQDLARGLGGYTF. Here the CDR3 DNA reads TGCGCCAGCAGCCAAGATCTTGCCAGGGGGCTCGGTGGCTACACCTTC.

On this clonotype: A read error is likely, as this CDR3 ends without the conserved phenylalanine or tryptophan. The chain combines TRBV20-1 with TRBJ1-2; TRBD1 might be the D (6 bases). The CDR3 spans 15 residues. V lost 6 bases, J lost 0 bases, and 17 bases lay in between. Germline V gene data show CDR1 as DFQATT and CDR2 as SNEGSKA (reference sequence). The CDR3 is CSAESGTPANYGYTS. CDR3 sequence (DNA): TGCAGTGCAGAGTCAGGGACACCAGCTAACTATGGCTACACCTCC.

This clonotype was recorded a few times. J is TRBJ2-1 and V is TRBV2; D is possibly TRBD2 (6 bases). Germline CDR1 reads SNHLY; CDR2 reads FYNNEI. Between the trimmed V and J ends, which lost 4 bases and 8 bases, there was a span of 9 bases. The CDR3 loop spans 12 amino acids. CDR3 coding DNA: TGTGCCAGCAGTGTAGGAGGGTATGAGCAGTTCTTC. It is translated as CASSVGGYEQFF.

This clonotype has ten or more counts. This chain uses TRBV29-1 with TRBJ1-2; D ambiguous. Germline lookup yields CDR1 SQVTM and CDR2 ANQGSEA. V dropped 4 bases and J dropped 0 bases, with 6 bases sitting between them. The CDR3 has 12 residues. The CDR3: CSVGGANYGYTF. The CDR3 nucleotides read TGCAGCGTTGGGGGAGCTAACTATGGCTACACCTTC.

As for this clonotype: A read error is likely here: a far larger clone is one base away. This chain joins TRBV28 and TRBJ2-5; D is undetermined. Germline CDR1 is MDHEN and CDR2 is SYDVKM. The CDR3 covers 13 residues. Trimming stripped 3 bases from V and 11 bases from J, with 16 bases between. The CDR3 DNA follows: TGTGCCAGCAGTTTCAGGATTTTCAATGAGCAGTACTTC. Its translation: CASSFRIFNEQYF.

The rearrangement links TRBV11-2 to TRBJ2-3, with D perhaps matching TRBD2 (7 bases). The V gene's germline CDR1 is SGHAT and CDR2 FQNNGV. V lost 5 bases to trimming and J lost 5 bases, with 14 bases between them. The CDR3 is made up of 14 amino acids. CDR3 loop: CASSLSGGKDTQYF. Written as DNA, the CDR3 is TGTGCCAGCAGCCTCTCGGGGGGCAAAGATACGCAGTATTTT.

The table lists this clonotype with many counts. The chain combines TRBV27 with TRBJ2-7; 12 bases are a match to TRBD1. The CDR3 runs to 15 residues. Germline values: CDR1 MNHEY, CDR2 SMNVEV (reference sequence). The V and J ends lost 1 base and 7 bases, in that order; junction bases with no gene match: 5. The CDR3 nucleotides are TGTGCCAGCAGTTTATGGGACAGGGGGCAGAGGGAGCAGTACTTC. This encodes CASSLWDRGQREQYF.

This clonotype occurred many times. The chain carries TRBV3-1 and TRBJ2-5; TRBD2 aligns across 8 bases. This CDR3 contains 14 residues. Germline CDR1 reads LGHDT; CDR2 reads YNNKEL (reference sequence). The J segment lost 5 bases and the V segment lost 0 bases, leaving 2 bases of the junction unmatched. The CDR3 region is CASSQEAGVETQYF. DNA for the CDR3: TGTGCCAGCAGCCAAGAAGCGGGAGTGGAGACCCAGTACTTC.